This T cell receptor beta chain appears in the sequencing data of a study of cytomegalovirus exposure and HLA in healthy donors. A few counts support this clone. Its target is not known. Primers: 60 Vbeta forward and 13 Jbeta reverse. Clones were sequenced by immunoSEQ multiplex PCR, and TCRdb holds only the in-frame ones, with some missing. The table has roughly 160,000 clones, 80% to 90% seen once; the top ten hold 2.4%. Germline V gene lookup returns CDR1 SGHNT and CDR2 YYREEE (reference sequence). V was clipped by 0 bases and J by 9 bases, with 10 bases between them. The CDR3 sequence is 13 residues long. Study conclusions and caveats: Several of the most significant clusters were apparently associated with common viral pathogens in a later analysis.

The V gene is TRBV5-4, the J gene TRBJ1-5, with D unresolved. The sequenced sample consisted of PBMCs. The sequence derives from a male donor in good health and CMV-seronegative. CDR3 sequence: CASSLGQSSPQHF. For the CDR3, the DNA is TGTGCCAGCAGCTTGGGGCAGTCTTCGCCCCAGCATTTT.